These 4 T cell receptor beta chains were sequenced from one sample in a study of blood T cell repertoires in COVID-19. Produced via immunoSEQ multiplex PCR; TCRdb's table is partial and in-frame only. Found here are approximately 300,000 clones, around 90% of them singletons; the top ten hold approximately 6.8%. Sequencing input: peripheral blood. The receptors here all came from a woman in her twenties or thirties with COVID-19, enrolled during active disease.

The gene calls are TRBV21-1 and TRBJ1-4; the D segment call TRBD1 is taken from the table without a DNA check. TRBV21-1 is recorded as a pseudogene. CDR3 length equals 20 residues. CDR3 sequence: CASSKGPDRSPIATNEKLFF. DNA for the CDR3: TGTGCCAGCAGCAAAGGCCCGGACAGGTCCCCGATTGCAACTAATGAAAAACTGTTTTTT.

The chain has TRBV6-6 and TRBJ2-7, with 12 positions matching TRBD2. The CDR3 runs 14 residues. J was trimmed by 2 bases and V by 4 bases; bases with no gene match: 0. The germline gives CDR1 MNHNY, CDR2 SVGAGI (reference sequence). CDR3 amino acids: CASSSSGRAYEQYF. As DNA, the CDR3 is TGTGCCAGCAGTTCTAGCGGGAGGGCCTACGAGCAGTACTTC.

CDR3 residues: CAWRSGGSAGYGYTF. For the CDR3, the DNA is TGTGCCTGGAGGTCAGGGGGCTCGGCAGGCTATGGCTACACCTTC. The chain is built from TRBV30 and TRBJ1-2; 8 bases line up with TRBD1. Looked up from germline, CDR1 is GTSNPN and CDR2 is SVGIG (reference sequence). The V segment lost 3 bases and the J segment 4 bases; nucleotides outside the gene matches: 10. This CDR3 has 15 residues.

The chain has TRBV2 and TRBJ2-4; 8 positions agree with TRBD1. The CDR3 length is 13 residues. V trimming: 6 bases; J trimming: 6 bases; junction bases outside the gene matches: 4. The germline V gene encodes CDR1 SNHLY and CDR2 FYNNEI. The CDR3 is CASRETGGNIQYF. The CDR3 DNA reads as TGTGCCAGCAGGGAAACAGGGGGAAACATTCAGTACTTC.